This paragraph covers one T cell receptor beta chain sequence. This clone showed up just a few times. Its target antigen remains unknown. No much larger clonotype is one base removed from it; base qualities were not supplied. Trimming at the junction amounts to 8 bases on V and 0 bases on J, and the germline ends lie 11 bases apart. The cysteine opens and the phenylalanine closes a CDR3 of 13 amino acids. Only CDR3 DNA remains: 39 bases, in frame from the first base. CDR1 MNHEY and CDR2 SMNVEV are derived from the germline V gene (reference sequence). This sample was included in a study of blood T cell repertoires in COVID-19 (dated by TCRdb to 2020 to 2022). Describing the broader study: Collaborator samples came from the United States, Italy and Spain and covered acute and convalescent phases of COVID-19. The prospective study material was composed of cDNA or gDNA derived from T cells, B-cell-depleted T cells, or PBMCs. Subjects who had been exposed to COVID-19, were actively infected with it, or had recovered from it provided the deeply sampled blood TCRbeta repertoires that made up the dataset. The repertoires were released in a freely available public database intended as a resource for research on the immune response to SARS-CoV-2. Samples came from the ongoing ImmuneRACE study (first 160 participants) plus 1,254 subjects from 6 global collaborators. The sample metadata nearly always contained a de-identified subject ID, COVID-19 status, age in years and sex. Where available, HLA class I and class II types were obtained from metadata supplied by the sample provider rather than from assay-based typing.

The paper's findings and limits, for the study overall: Clinical and demographic metadata were provided uncurated, with the amount varying by source and participant.

The immunoSEQ Assay, a bias-controlled multiplex PCR, was used to amplify TCRbeta CDR3 regions from genomic DNA. Concerning the study's data processing: Nucleated cell counts per sample were estimated from amplification of reference gene primers within the assay. Sequence reads were collapsed and filtered to measure the absolute abundance of every unique TCRbeta CDR3 rearrangement. For each sample, productive Simpson clonality was calculated as the square root of Simpson's diversity index over productive rearrangements. What TCRdb holds here is the immuneACCESS table cut down to in-frame rearrangements. Part of the clones is not present; checked against another copy, under half of the missing clones reflect an unresolved V gene, and the others are unexplained. That table furnishes V, J and clone size, whereas the DNA furnished D and trimming. The sample data list some 190,000 clones, and roughly 88% of these were observed just once. Together, the top ten hold around 6% of the sample.

Enrolling through a virtual design, the prospective study's participants ranged in age from roughly 18 to 89 years and lived across roughly 23 United States geographic areas. Cohort assignment in the prospective study relied on participant-reported clinical history from a screening survey and a study questionnaire. In the prospective study, mobile phlebotomists collected whole blood, serum and a nasopharyngeal or oropharyngeal swab from each participant. Participants in the prospective study had the option to provide additional blood draws and questionnaires over an approximately two-month period. Before DNA extraction, blood samples from the prospective study were shipped at room temperature or frozen.

The sequencing input was PBMCs or T cells enriched from blood (not recorded which). Here the chain combines TRBV27 and TRBJ2-7, and the D gene may be TRBD1, 7 bases matching. The receptor was derived from a man aged 40-49 years with acute COVID-19. The base sequence is TGTGCCAGCCGACAGGGACTCTCCTACGAGCAGTACTTC. Translated, this gives CASRQGLSYEQYF.